This is a list of T cell receptor beta chains from one sample in a study of T-cell reconstitution after alpha-beta-depleted transplantation in children. TCRdb reanalysed the PCR reads using MiXCR and keeps one entry per CDR3 protein. The sample has a few hundred thousand distinct CDR3 sequences, over 9.5% seen once; the top ten hold just under 7.5%. The sample here was PBMCs, taken before TCRalphabeta/CD19-depleted stem cell transplant. The origin of the receptors is a boy under two years old with acute myeloid leukemia, due to receive a stem cell transplant. Both conserved end residues are part of each CDR3. Fields, in order: CDR3 length, V gene, J gene, D gene, clone size, CDR3 protein, CDR3 DNA. A D gene is named only where the DNA matches it firmly. Clone size appears in some rows only: once, few, many, or a class for an expanded clone.

len: 16; v_gene: TRBV12-3/TRBV12-4; j_gene: TRBJ1-5; d_gene: TRBD1; abundance: few; CDR3aa: CASSSGTVNSNQPQHF; CDR3nt: TGTGCCAGCAGTTCCGGGACAGTAAATAGCAATCAGCCCCAGCATTTT
len: 16; v_gene: TRBV7-9; j_gene: TRBJ2-3; d_gene: NA; abundance: many; CDR3aa: CASSSNRGGFSDTQYF; CDR3nt: TGTGCCAGCAGCTCGAACCGTGGGGGGTTTTCAGATACGCAGTATTTT
len: 13; v_gene: TRBV6-6; j_gene: TRBJ2-7; d_gene: NA; abundance: many; CDR3aa: CASSRDIAYEQYF; CDR3nt: TGTGCCAGCAGCCGGGACATTGCCTACGAGCAGTACTTC
len: 12; v_gene: TRBV12-3/TRBV12-4; j_gene: TRBJ1-1; d_gene: NA; abundance: many; CDR3aa: CASSLDNTEAFF; CDR3nt: TGTGCCAGCAGTTTGGATAACACTGAAGCTTTCTTT
len: 15; v_gene: TRBV27; j_gene: TRBJ2-1; d_gene: TRBD2; abundance: many; CDR3aa: CASSLAGALYNEQFF; CDR3nt: TGTGCCAGCAGTCTAGCGGGAGCGCTATACAATGAGCAGTTCTTC
len: 15; v_gene: TRBV2; j_gene: TRBJ2-6; d_gene: NA; abundance: NA; CDR3aa: CAILLQGLGANVLTF; CDR3nt: TGTGCCATCCTTCTCCAGGGTCTTGGGGCCAACGTCCTGACTTTC
len: 13; v_gene: TRBV19; j_gene: TRBJ2-7; d_gene: NA; abundance: NA; CDR3aa: CASSTGPFYEQYF; CDR3nt: TGTGCCAGTAGTACAGGTCCCTTCTACGAGCAGTACTTC
len: 12; v_gene: TRBV7-4; j_gene: TRBJ2-5; d_gene: NA; abundance: many; CDR3aa: CASSPWEETQYF; CDR3nt: TGTGCCAGCAGCCCCTGGGAAGAGACCCAGTACTTC
len: 14; v_gene: TRBV28; j_gene: TRBJ1-4; d_gene: NA; abundance: few; CDR3aa: CASRPTGMGEKLFF; CDR3nt: TGTGCCAGCAGGCCCACAGGGATGGGTGAAAAACTGTTTTTT
len: 16; v_gene: TRBV12-3/TRBV12-4; j_gene: TRBJ1-2; d_gene: NA; abundance: many; CDR3aa: CASSFKTPTGTYGYTF; CDR3nt: TGTGCCAGCAGTTTTAAGACCCCTACGGGGACCTATGGCTACACCTTC
len: 13; v_gene: TRBV20-1; j_gene: TRBJ2-5; d_gene: NA; abundance: NA; CDR3aa: CSAGPDDQETQYF; CDR3nt: TGCAGTGCTGGGCCGGACGACCAAGAGACCCAGTACTTC
len: 11; v_gene: TRBV12-3/TRBV12-4; j_gene: TRBJ1-5; d_gene: NA; abundance: many; CDR3aa: CASSQGQPQHF; CDR3nt: TGTGCCAGCAGTCAGGGCCAGCCCCAGCATTTT
len: 15; v_gene: TRBV11-2; j_gene: TRBJ2-5; d_gene: TRBD2; abundance: many; CDR3aa: CASSLVSSGMETQYF; CDR3nt: TGTGCCAGCAGCTTAGTTTCTAGCGGGATGGAGACCCAGTACTTC
len: 13; v_gene: TRBV29-1; j_gene: TRBJ1-2; d_gene: NA; abundance: many; CDR3aa: CSVGAEFNYGYTF; CDR3nt: TGCAGCGTTGGGGCGGAGTTCAACTATGGCTACACCTTC
len: 15; v_gene: TRBV7-9; j_gene: TRBJ2-5; d_gene: NA; abundance: NA; CDR3aa: CASSLVARRQETQYF; CDR3nt: TGTGCCAGCAGCTTAGTGGCCCGGCGACAAGAGACCCAGTACTTC
len: 19; v_gene: TRBV18; j_gene: TRBJ2-4; d_gene: NA; abundance: NA; CDR3aa: CASCLPGAPSIGFKNIQYF; CDR3nt: TGTGCCAGCTGTTTACCGGGGGCGCCGTCTATTGGGTTCAAAAACATTCAGTACTTC
len: 16; v_gene: TRBV28; j_gene: TRBJ1-5; d_gene: NA; abundance: many; CDR3aa: CASSLYRHLANQPQHF; CDR3nt: TGTGCCAGCAGTTTATATCGACATTTAGCTAATCAGCCCCAGCATTTT
len: 20; v_gene: TRBV6-1; j_gene: TRBJ2-5; d_gene: TRBD2; abundance: few; CDR3aa: CASSKRRSGRAHFGRETQYF; CDR3nt: TGTGCCAGCAGTAAACGACGGAGCGGGAGGGCCCACTTTGGGAGAGAGACCCAGTACTTC
len: 17; v_gene: TRBV7-8; j_gene: TRBJ2-1; d_gene: TRBD2; abundance: few; CDR3aa: CASSPPGLAGVGNEQFF; CDR3nt: TGTGCCAGCAGCCCGCCGGGACTAGCGGGAGTGGGAAATGAGCAGTTCTTC
len: 16; v_gene: TRBV28; j_gene: TRBJ2-5; d_gene: NA; abundance: NA; CDR3aa: CASSGFGSRSRETQYF; CDR3nt: TGTGCCAGCAGCGGGTTTGGTAGCCGTTCCCGCGAGACCCAGTACTTC
len: 14; v_gene: TRBV7-9; j_gene: TRBJ2-7; d_gene: NA; abundance: many; CDR3aa: CASSLEGGPYEQYF; CDR3nt: TGTGCCAGCAGCTTAGAGGGCGGACCCTACGAGCAGTACTTC
len: 13; v_gene: TRBV5-1; j_gene: TRBJ2-1; d_gene: TRBD2; abundance: many; CDR3aa: CAGRLAGGSEQFF; CDR3nt: TGCGCCGGCCGACTAGCGGGAGGGTCTGAGCAGTTCTTC
len: 20; v_gene: TRBV7-9; j_gene: TRBJ2-3; d_gene: TRBD2; abundance: many; CDR3aa: CASSLIRGLAGDSSTDTQYF; CDR3nt: TGTGCCAGCAGCCTTATTAGAGGACTAGCGGGTGATTCTAGCACAGATACGCAGTATTTT
len: 15; v_gene: TRBV6-5; j_gene: TRBJ2-1; d_gene: NA; abundance: many; CDR3aa: CASRFTRAPGDEQFF; CDR3nt: TGTGCCAGCAGATTCACCCGGGCCCCGGGAGATGAGCAGTTCTTC
len: 15; v_gene: TRBV20-1; j_gene: TRBJ2-1; d_gene: TRBD2; abundance: many; CDR3aa: CSAREASGRGDEQFF; CDR3nt: TGCAGTGCTAGAGAGGCTAGCGGGAGGGGGGATGAGCAGTTCTTC
len: 16; v_gene: TRBV5-5; j_gene: TRBJ2-7; d_gene: NA; abundance: many; CDR3aa: CASSLSYYDRLYEQYF; CDR3nt: TGTGCCAGCAGCTTGTCGTACTACGACAGGCTCTACGAGCAGTACTTC
len: 12; v_gene: TRBV27; j_gene: TRBJ2-3; d_gene: NA; abundance: many; CDR3aa: CASSRDGDTQYF; CDR3nt: TGTGCCAGCAGTCGGGACGGGGATACGCAGTATTTT
len: 14; v_gene: TRBV20-1; j_gene: TRBJ1-3; d_gene: NA; abundance: many; CDR3aa: CSARDNNSGNTIYF; CDR3nt: TGCAGTGCTAGAGATAACAACTCTGGAAACACCATATATTTT
len: 15; v_gene: TRBV11-2; j_gene: TRBJ1-2; d_gene: NA; abundance: many; CDR3aa: CASSSYRETDYGYTF; CDR3nt: TGTGCCAGCAGCTCCTACAGGGAGACGGACTATGGCTACACCTTC
len: 18; v_gene: TRBV28; j_gene: TRBJ2-2; d_gene: NA; abundance: many; CDR3aa: CASSQTPDRISGTGELFF; CDR3nt: TGTGCCAGCAGTCAAACTCCGGACAGAATCTCGGGCACCGGGGAGCTGTTTTTT
len: 13; v_gene: TRBV20-1; j_gene: TRBJ2-5; d_gene: NA; abundance: many; CDR3aa: CSALRPNGETQYF; CDR3nt: TGCAGTGCGCTTAGACCCAACGGGGAGACCCAGTACTTC
len: 17; v_gene: TRBV6-2/TRBV6-3; j_gene: TRBJ1-5; d_gene: TRBD1; abundance: few; CDR3aa: CASIKEGAYYSNQPQHF; CDR3nt: TGTGCCAGCATCAAAGAGGGGGCCTACTATAGCAATCAGCCCCAGCATTTT
len: 14; v_gene: TRBV12-3/TRBV12-4; j_gene: TRBJ1-1; d_gene: NA; abundance: many; CDR3aa: CASSLASRRAEAFF; CDR3nt: TGTGCCAGCAGTTTGGCCTCCAGGAGGGCTGAAGCTTTCTTT
len: 12; v_gene: TRBV12-3/TRBV12-4; j_gene: TRBJ2-5; d_gene: NA; abundance: many; CDR3aa: CASSSGLETQYF; CDR3nt: TGTGCCAGCAGTTCAGGGCTGGAGACCCAGTACTTC
len: 12; v_gene: TRBV27; j_gene: TRBJ2-1; d_gene: NA; abundance: many; CDR3aa: CASSFSYNEQFF; CDR3nt: TGTGCCAGCAGTTTTTCCTACAATGAGCAGTTCTTC
len: 15; v_gene: TRBV23-1; j_gene: TRBJ2-1; d_gene: NA; abundance: NA; CDR3aa: CASSQSPGAYNEQFF; CDR3nt: TGCGCCAGCAGTCAATCACCCGGGGCCTACAATGAGCAGTTCTTC
len: 19; v_gene: TRBV5-4; j_gene: TRBJ1-5; d_gene: TRBD1; abundance: many; CDR3aa: CASSLREQGPRLSNQPQHF; CDR3nt: TGTGCCAGCAGCTTGCGGGAACAGGGGCCGCGACTAAGCAATCAGCCCCAGCATTTT
len: 11; v_gene: TRBV20-1; j_gene: TRBJ2-3; d_gene: TRBD2; abundance: few; CDR3aa: CSGGGSDTQYF; CDR3nt: TGCAGCGGGGGGGGATCAGATACGCAGTATTTT
len: 16; v_gene: TRBV28; j_gene: TRBJ2-1; d_gene: TRBD2; abundance: many; CDR3aa: CASTISGRLMYNEQFF; CDR3nt: TGTGCCAGTACCATTAGCGGGAGGCTCATGTACAATGAGCAGTTCTTC
len: 13; v_gene: TRBV30; j_gene: TRBJ1-5; d_gene: NA; abundance: NA; CDR3aa: CAWSSGRDQPQHF; CDR3nt: TGTGCCTGGAGTTCGGGCAGGGACCAGCCCCAGCATTTT
len: 15; v_gene: TRBV7-2; j_gene: TRBJ1-2; d_gene: NA; abundance: many; CDR3aa: CASSLVGQDFYGYTF; CDR3nt: TGTGCCAGCAGCTTAGTAGGGCAGGATTTCTATGGCTACACCTTC
len: 17; v_gene: TRBV4-1; j_gene: TRBJ1-1; d_gene: TRBD1; abundance: many; CDR3aa: CASSQVETGGGWTEAFF; CDR3nt: TGCGCCAGCAGCCAAGTAGAGACAGGGGGCGGATGGACTGAAGCTTTCTTT
len: 19; v_gene: TRBV3-1; j_gene: TRBJ2-7; d_gene: NA; abundance: NA; CDR3aa: CASSQAIPRRPSTLYEQYF; CDR3nt: TGTGCCAGCAGCCAAGCCATCCCCCGACGTCCTTCCACCCTCTACGAGCAGTACTTC
len: 14; v_gene: TRBV10-3; j_gene: TRBJ2-5; d_gene: NA; abundance: NA; CDR3aa: CAISGGGPSETQYF; CDR3nt: TGTGCCATCAGTGGTGGGGGCCCCTCAGAGACCCAGTACTTC
len: 14; v_gene: TRBV27; j_gene: TRBJ2-3; d_gene: TRBD2; abundance: many; CDR3aa: CASSGLVRTDTQYF; CDR3nt: TGTGCCAGCAGTGGACTAGTGAGGACGGATACGCAGTATTTT